These 30 T cell receptor beta chains were sequenced from one sample in a study of cytomegalovirus exposure and HLA in healthy donors. PCR employed 60 Vbeta and 13 Jbeta primers. Sequenced by immunoSEQ multiplex PCR; TCRdb stores in-frame clones only, minus some. The table for this sample gives roughly 64,000 clones. The sequenced material came from PBMCs. Source of these receptors: a woman younger than 35 in good health and CMV-seronegative.

The V and J genes are TRBV6-4 and TRBJ2-3; 10 bases agree with TRBD2. Looked up from germline, CDR1 is MRHNA and CDR2 is SNTAGT. J was trimmed by 4 bases and V by 3 bases; bases with no gene match: 4. The CDR3 is made up of 15 amino acids. The CDR3 loop reads CASSDLAGAADTQYF. CDR3 DNA sequence: TGTGCCAGCAGTGATCTAGCGGGGGCGGCAGATACGCAGTATTTT.

J is TRBJ2-5 and V is TRBV27, with D possibly TRBD1 on 6 matching bases. CDR1 and CDR2 from the germline V gene are MNHEY and SMNVEV (reference sequence). The CDR3 extends over 17 amino acids. The V end was cut by 2 bases, the J end by 5 bases, with 21 bases between. The CDR3 protein is CASSLRFRGSLGETQYF. CDR3 bases: TGTGCCAGCAGTTTAAGGTTCAGGGGTAGCCTTGGGGAGACCCAGTACTTC.

V and J are TRBV11-2 and TRBJ2-1; a weak D match, TRBD2 (6 bases). This CDR3 is 15 amino acids long. V lost 5 bases to trimming and J lost 6 bases, with 17 bases between them. Germline CDR1 reads SGHAT; CDR2 reads FQNNGV. The CDR3 coding sequence is TGTGCCAGCAGCCACGGGGCGGGAACGCTCAATGAGCAGTTCTTC. This sequence encodes CASSHGAGTLNEQFF.

Remarks on this clone: A read error may account for a junction end that differs from germline. The chain uses TRBV5-1 and TRBJ2-5; tentatively, D is TRBD1 (5 bases). CDR3 length: 15 residues. Germline assignment: CDR1 SGHRS and CDR2 YFSETQ. Here the CDR3 reads CASSFQGLYQENQYF. The CDR3 DNA reads TGCGCCAGCAGCTTCCAGGGATTGTACCAAGAGAACCAGTACTTC.

The V call is TRBV7-9, the J call TRBJ1-3; D is possibly TRBD1 (5 bases). The V and J ends lost 5 bases and 0 bases respectively, with 14 bases between them. The length of the CDR3 is 16 residues. CDR1 SEHNR and CDR2 FQNEAQ come from the germline V gene (reference sequence). The CDR3 DNA is TGTGCCAGCAGCCAGGGACTGAGGGGCTCTGGAAACACCATATATTTT. The encoded protein is CASSQGLRGSGNTIYF.

The chain is built from TRBV5-6 and TRBJ1-2; D remains ambiguous. Germline CDR1 SGHDT, CDR2 YYEEEE. The CDR3 is 13 residues long. Deletions cut 2 bases from V and 7 bases from J, with 12 bases between. This chain's CDR3 is CASSFGVDRGYTF. The CDR3 region has the DNA TGTGCCAGCAGCTTTGGAGTGGATCGTGGCTACACCTTC.

CDR3 sequence reads: CASSTGQGVYEQYF. The CDR3 bases are TGTGCCAGTAGTACGGGACAGGGGGTCTACGAGCAGTACTTC. The chain has TRBV19 and TRBJ2-7; 11 bases are shared with TRBD1. The germline gives CDR1 LNHDA, CDR2 SQIVND (reference sequence). The CDR3 runs to 14 residues. V dropped 4 bases and J dropped 3; count of bases not matched to a gene: 2.

The CDR3 loop reads CSARRSRVNTEAFF. The CDR3 region has the DNA TGCAGCGCCCGTAGGTCCAGGGTGAACACTGAAGCTTTCTTT. V usage is TRBV29-1 and J usage is TRBJ1-1; D is perhaps TRBD1 (5 bases). CDR3 length: 14 residues. The germline V and J ends were trimmed by 7 bases and 0 bases, with 15 bases remaining between them. Germline V lookup: CDR1 SQVTM, CDR2 ANQGSEA.

The rearrangement links TRBV19 to TRBJ2-1; 11 bases line up with TRBD2. There are 13 residues in the CDR3. J gave up 9 bases and V 10 bases, and 8 bases lay outside the gene matches. Germline CDR1 reads LNHDA; CDR2 reads SQIVND (reference sequence). The DNA for the CDR3 is TGTGCCACCGGGCCTCTAGCGGGAGGTGAGCAGTTCTTC. Translated, it gives CATGPLAGGEQFF.

This chain joins TRBV4-2 and TRBJ2-6; 13 bases map to TRBD2. The ends lost 4 bases at V and 0 bases at J; junction bases unmatched: 3. The CDR3 consists of 18 residues. Germline loops: CDR1 LGHNA, CDR2 YNFKEQ. The CDR3 protein is CASSLTSGRDSGANVLTF. For the CDR3, the DNA is TGTGCCAGCAGCCTCACTAGCGGGAGGGACTCTGGGGCCAACGTCCTGACTTTC.

V and J are TRBV9 and TRBJ2-3; a weak D match, TRBD2 (5 bases). The CDR3 contains 15 residues. Trimming took 4 bases from V and 2 from J, leaving 14 bases between them. CDR1 and CDR2 from the germline V gene are SGDLS and YYNGEE. The CDR3 is CASSPLASLTDTQYF. Written as DNA, the CDR3 is TGTGCCAGCAGCCCCCTGGCTAGCCTCACAGATACGCAGTATTTT. The variable domain in full, completed from reference TRBV9 and TRBJ2-3, reads DSGVTQTPKHLITATGQRVTLRCSPRSGDLSVYWYQQSLDQGLQFLIQYYNGEERAKGNILERFSAQQFPDLHSELNLSSLELGDSALYFCASSPLASLTDTQYFGPGTRLTVL.

The chain has TRBV5-4 and TRBJ2-1; D not certain. Germline V lookup: CDR1 SGHNT, CDR2 YYREEE (reference sequence). The CDR3 has 15 residues. V was trimmed by 4 bases and J by 4 bases, leaving 15 bases between them. The CDR3 DNA reads as TGTGCCAGCAGCATTAATTGGAGATCATACAATGAGCAGTTCTTC. As protein: CASSINWRSYNEQFF.

The chain has TRBV5-1 and TRBJ1-2, with D hard to call. V was cut by 6 bases and J by 8 bases, with 14 bases left in between. The CDR3 has 12 amino acids. Germline assignment: CDR1 SGHRS and CDR2 YFSETQ. CDR3 residues: CASNTQEGGYTF. The CDR3 region has the DNA TGCGCCAGCAACACCCAGGAGGGCGGCTACACCTTC. The variable domain in full, with the rest retrieved from reference TRBV5-1 and TRBJ1-2, is KAGVTQTPRYLIKTRGQQVTLSCSPISGHRSVSWYQQTPGQGLQFLFEYFSETQRNKGNFPGRFSGRQFSNSRSEMNVSTLELGDSALYLCASNTQEGGYTFGSGTRLTVV.

The chain employs TRBV9 and TRBJ2-5, with D possibly being TRBD1 (5 bases). Germline V CDR1 and CDR2: SGDLS, YYNGEE. The CDR3 is 17 amino acids. V was clipped by 0 bases and J by 5 bases, with 20 bases between them. CDR3 sequence reads: CASSVGNAGPLRETQYF. The CDR3 coding sequence is TGTGCCAGCAGCGTAGGAAATGCAGGGCCCTTGCGGGAGACCCAGTACTTC.

The CDR3 DNA is TGTGCCAGCAGTACCCACAGGGACGAGCAGTACTTC. It codes for CASSTHRDEQYF. J is TRBJ2-7 and V is TRBV6-6, with D perhaps matching TRBD1 (6 bases). The CDR3 runs 12 residues. Germline CDR1 and CDR2: MNHNY and SVGAGI (reference sequence). V gave up 5 bases and J gave up 5 bases, with 10 bases separating them.

The V call is TRBV7-9, the J call TRBJ2-7; possibly TRBD1 for D (6 bases). There are 12 residues in the CDR3. Deletions cut 5 bases from V and 3 bases from J, with 8 bases between. Germline V CDR1 and CDR2: SEHNR, FQNEAQ (reference sequence). Here the CDR3 reads CASSRQDYEQYF. The CDR3 DNA reads TGTGCCAGCAGCCGACAGGACTACGAGCAGTACTTC.

The chain joins TRBV29-1 to TRBJ2-7; 7 bases match TRBD2. The CDR3 extends over 11 amino acids. J was trimmed by 6 bases and V by 4 bases; bases with no gene match: 3. Germline CDR1 is SQVTM and CDR2 is ANQGSEA. CDR3 sequence (DNA): TGCAGCGTTGGCGGCGGGGGCGAGCAGTACTTC. Encoded protein: CSVGGGGEQYF.

The chain links TRBV7-8 to TRBJ1-1; no clear D. Germline lookup yields CDR1 SGHVS and CDR2 FQNEAQ. Trimming left V 5 bases short and J 0 bases short, with 7 bases between. This CDR3 is 13 amino acids long. CDR3 nucleotide sequence: TGTGCCAGCAGCCGGTCATTGAACACTGAAGCTTTCTTT. It translates to CASSRSLNTEAFF.

This chain links TRBV6-6 with TRBJ1-1; unclear D gene. The V gene lost 6 bases and the J gene lost 3 bases, with 14 bases spanning the gap. The V gene's germline CDR1 is MNHNY and CDR2 SVGAGI (reference sequence). This CDR3 contains 14 residues. The CDR3 reads CASRNTGYDTEAFF. CDR3 DNA: TGTGCCAGCAGGAACACGGGTTACGACACTGAAGCTTTCTTT.

The chain uses TRBV5-1 and TRBJ2-3; TRBD2 matches at 8 bases. J gave up 0 bases and V 0 bases, and 6 bases lay outside the gene matches. CDR1 is SGHRS, CDR2 YFSETQ, per germline. The CDR3 covers 17 residues. The CDR3 nucleotides are TGCGCCAGCAGCTTGGCGCTAGCGGGCACTAGCACAGATACGCAGTATTTT. Protein sequence: CASSLALAGTSTDTQYF.

The chain is built from TRBV7-8 and TRBJ1-4, with TRBD1 as a possible D gene (5 bases). The V gene lost 2 bases and the J gene lost 8 bases, with 9 bases spanning the gap. The germline V gene has CDR1 SGHVS and CDR2 FQNEAQ. The length of the CDR3 is 13 residues. The CDR3 DNA reads TGTGCCAGCAGCTTACAGGGCTGGGAAAAACTGTTTTTT. Its protein product is CASSLQGWEKLFF.

The rearrangement links TRBV6-1 to TRBJ2-7, with D perhaps matching TRBD1 (6 bases). The CDR3 contains 15 residues. Looked up from germline, CDR1 is MNHNS and CDR2 is SASEGT. V was shortened by 2 bases and J by 0 bases, with 11 bases between the two germline ends. CDR3 in amino acids: CASSESVGGSYEQYF. Written as DNA, the CDR3 is TGTGCCAGCAGTGAAAGTGTAGGGGGCTCCTACGAGCAGTACTTC.

The chain uses TRBV9 and TRBJ1-2, with D perhaps matching TRBD1 (5 bases). CDR3 length: 13 residues. V was cut by 0 bases and J by 7 bases, with 10 bases left in between. The germline V gene has CDR1 SGDLS and CDR2 YYNGEE. The CDR3 sequence: CASSVGSGGGYTF. The DNA for the CDR3 is TGTGCCAGCAGCGTAGGTTCCGGGGGTGGCTACACCTTC.

This chain links TRBV6-1 with TRBJ1-2; D is unresolved. Deletions cut 2 bases from V and 3 bases from J, with 16 bases between. The CDR3 length is 16 residues. Looked up from germline, CDR1 is MNHNS and CDR2 is SASEGT. CDR3 in amino acids: CASSEFGGSYDYGYTF. In DNA form, the CDR3 reads TGTGCCAGCAGTGAATTTGGAGGAAGTTACGACTATGGCTACACCTTC.

The chain carries TRBV4-1 and TRBJ2-1; perhaps TRBD2 as D (5 bases). Germline CDR1 and CDR2: MGHRA and YSYEKL. V was cut by 2 bases and J by 5 bases, with 10 bases left in between. The length of the CDR3 is 14 residues. The CDR3 is CASSQPTTDNEQFF. The DNA for the CDR3 is TGCGCCAGCAGCCAACCGACTACCGACAATGAGCAGTTCTTC.

Notes on this clone: Other DNA sequences of this sample code for an identical CDR3. The V gene is TRBV30, the J gene TRBJ2-1; no clear D gene. The CDR3 totals 10 residues. Trimming removed 2 bases from V and 9 bases from J, with 5 bases in between. Germline loops: CDR1 GTSNPN, CDR2 SVGIG (reference sequence). CDR3 in amino acids: CAWSFGEQFF. CDR3 coding DNA: TGTGCCTGGAGTTTCGGTGAGCAGTTCTTC.

For this clone: Other DNA variants within this sample encode the same CDR3. This chain connects TRBV11-3 to TRBJ2-7, with D unresolved. V lost 3 bases and J 3 bases, leaving 6 bases between the germline ends. The CDR3 runs to 12 residues. The germline V gene encodes CDR1 SGHNT and CDR2 YENEEA. In nucleotides, the CDR3 is TGTGCCAGCAGCTTGGTCAGCTACGAGCAGTACTTC. It is translated as CASSLVSYEQYF.

The chain recombines TRBV7-8 with TRBJ1-1; D is possibly TRBD1 (5 bases). The germline V and J ends were trimmed by 5 bases and 1 base, with 14 bases remaining between them. Germline V gene sequence: CDR1 SGHVS, CDR2 FQNEAQ. The CDR3 length is 15 residues. CDR3 nucleotides: TGTGCCAGCAGCCCTCATGTTGGACAGAACACTGAAGCTTTCTTT. This translates into CASSPHVGQNTEAFF.

This rearrangement joins TRBV30 to TRBJ2-1; 7 bases map to TRBD2. The trim removed 2 bases at V and 12 bases at J, leaving 7 bases unmatched. The CDR3 totals 12 residues. Germline V gene lookup returns CDR1 GTSNPN and CDR2 SVGIG (reference sequence). CDR3 DNA sequence: TGTGCCTGGAGTCTCCCGGGACTATGGCAGTTCTTC. Translating gives CAWSLPGLWQFF.

The V call is TRBV28, the J call TRBJ1-5; D is possibly TRBD1 (5 bases). The CDR3 has 15 residues. The germline V and J ends were trimmed by 4 bases and 2 bases, with 12 bases remaining between them. Per the germline V gene, CDR1 is MDHEN and CDR2 is SYDVKM. The CDR3: CASSSRGGRNQPQHF. The CDR3, as DNA: TGTGCCAGCAGTTCCCGGGGGGGACGCAATCAGCCCCAGCATTTT.